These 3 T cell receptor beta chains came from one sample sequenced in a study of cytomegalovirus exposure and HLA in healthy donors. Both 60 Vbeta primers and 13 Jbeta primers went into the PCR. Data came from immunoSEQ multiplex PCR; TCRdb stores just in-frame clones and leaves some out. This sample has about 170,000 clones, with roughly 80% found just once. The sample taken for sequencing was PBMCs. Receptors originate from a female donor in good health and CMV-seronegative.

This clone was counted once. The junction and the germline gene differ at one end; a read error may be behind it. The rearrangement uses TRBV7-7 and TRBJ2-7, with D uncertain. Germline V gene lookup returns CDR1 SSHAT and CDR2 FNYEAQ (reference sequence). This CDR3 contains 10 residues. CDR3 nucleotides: TGTGCTAGCAAAATACTTGGGCAGTACTTC. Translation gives CASKILGQYF.

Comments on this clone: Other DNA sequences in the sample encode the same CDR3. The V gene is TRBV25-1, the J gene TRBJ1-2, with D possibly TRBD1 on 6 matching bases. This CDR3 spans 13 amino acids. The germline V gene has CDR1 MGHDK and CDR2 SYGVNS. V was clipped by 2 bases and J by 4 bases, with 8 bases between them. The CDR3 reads CASSERQVYGYTF. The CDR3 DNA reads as TGTGCCAGCAGTGAAAGACAGGTCTATGGCTACACCTTC.

CDR3 sequence reads: CASSLGGLDQETQYF. DNA of the CDR3: TGTGCCAGCAGCTTGGGGGGTCTGGACCAAGAGACCCAGTACTTC. The chain recombines TRBV7-2 with TRBJ2-5; maybe TRBD2 (6 bases). CDR1 is SGHTA and CDR2 is FQGNSA in the germline V gene. This CDR3 comprises 15 residues. V was shortened by 3 bases and J by 0 bases, with 11 bases between the two germline ends.